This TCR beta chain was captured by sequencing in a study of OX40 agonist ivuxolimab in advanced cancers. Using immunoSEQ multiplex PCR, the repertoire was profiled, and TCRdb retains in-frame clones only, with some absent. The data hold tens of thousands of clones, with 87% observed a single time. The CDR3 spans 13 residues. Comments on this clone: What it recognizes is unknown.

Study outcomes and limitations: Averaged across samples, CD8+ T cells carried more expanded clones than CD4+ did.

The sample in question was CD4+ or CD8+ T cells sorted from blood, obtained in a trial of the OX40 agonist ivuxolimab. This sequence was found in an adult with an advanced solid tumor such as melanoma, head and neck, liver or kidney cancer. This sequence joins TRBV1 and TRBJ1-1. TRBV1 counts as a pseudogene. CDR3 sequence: CTSMGPLNTEAFF. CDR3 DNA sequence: TGCACCAGCATGGGACCCCTGAACACTGAAGCTTTCTTT.